A single sample is the source of the 5 T cell receptor beta chains below, sequenced in a study of blood T cell repertoires in COVID-19. Generated by immunoSEQ multiplex PCR, the TCRdb table keeps only in-frame clones and is missing some. The sample records about 130,000 clones, 87% being singletons. Sequencing input: peripheral blood. The receptor source for this set is a man aged 50-59 years with active COVID-19.

This chain joins TRBV14 and TRBJ2-4; TRBD2 matches at 10 bases. The CDR3 consists of 13 residues. Germline CDR1 reads SGHDN; CDR2 reads FVKESK. Unmatched junction bases numbered 4, after V lost 5 bases and J lost 9 bases. The CDR3 protein is CASSRTSGGIQYF. The CDR3, as DNA: TGTGCCAGCAGCAGGACTAGCGGAGGCATTCAGTACTTC.

The chain carries TRBV6-2 or TRBV6-3 and TRBJ1-5, with D tentatively TRBD1 (6 bases). Germline V gene lookup returns CDR1 MNHEY and CDR2 SVGEGT. The ends were cut back, 5 bases at V and 10 bases at J, with 24 bases in the middle. The CDR3 has 16 amino acids. CDR3 in amino acids: CASSPTNRVNQRPQHF. Here the CDR3 DNA reads TGTGCCAGCAGTCCCACCAACAGGGTAAATCAAAGACCCCAGCATTTT.

The V gene is TRBV30, the J gene TRBJ1-2; D unclear. In germline, CDR1 is GTSNPN, CDR2 SVGIG (reference sequence). V was cut by 6 bases and J by 9 bases, with 23 bases left in between. The CDR3 totals 14 residues. CDR3 residues: CACLFRVREISYTF. The CDR3 DNA reads TGTGCCTGCCTCTTCCGAGTTCGGGAGATCAGCTACACCTTC.

This CDR3 is CASRASGLAVDTQYF. The CDR3 DNA is TGTGCCAGCAGGGCCTCGGGACTAGCAGTAGATACGCAGTATTTT. The J gene is TRBJ2-3, the V gene TRBV2; 9 nucleotides match TRBD2. CDR3 size: 15 residues. Germline lookup yields CDR1 SNHLY and CDR2 FYNNEI. V dropped 6 bases and J dropped 5; count of bases not matched to a gene: 9.

The V gene is TRBV2, the J gene TRBJ1-1; TRBD1 agrees at 7 bases. Germline V CDR1 and CDR2: SNHLY, FYNNEI. This CDR3 is 14 amino acids long. After removal of 6 bases from V and 6 bases from J, the junction contained 10 bases not matched to a gene. The CDR3 region has the DNA TGTGCCAGCAGGGTCACAGGGGAAGGGGCTGAAGCTTTCTTT. This gives the protein CASRVTGEGAEAFF.